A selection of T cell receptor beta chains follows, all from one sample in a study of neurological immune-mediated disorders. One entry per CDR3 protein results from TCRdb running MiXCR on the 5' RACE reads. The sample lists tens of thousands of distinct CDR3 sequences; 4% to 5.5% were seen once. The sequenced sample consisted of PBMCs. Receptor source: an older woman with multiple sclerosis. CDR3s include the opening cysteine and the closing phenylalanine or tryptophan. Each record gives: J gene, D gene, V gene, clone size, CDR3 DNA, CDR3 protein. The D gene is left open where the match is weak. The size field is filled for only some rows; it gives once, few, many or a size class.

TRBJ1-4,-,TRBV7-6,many,TGTGCCAGCAAAAGGATTGCAACTAATGAAAAACTGTTTTTT,CASKRIATNEKLFF
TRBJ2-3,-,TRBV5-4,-,TGTGCCAGCAGCTTGGTTAGGGGGGGATCAGATACGCAGTATTTT,CASSLVRGGSDTQYF
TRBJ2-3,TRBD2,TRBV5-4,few,TGTGCCAGCAGCTTGGGACGAGCGGGGGGGCTCCGGGATACGCAGTATTTT,CASSLGRAGGLRDTQYF
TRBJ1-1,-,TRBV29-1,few,TGCAGCGTTGGCGGCCTGAACACTGAAGCTTTCTTT,CSVGGLNTEAFF
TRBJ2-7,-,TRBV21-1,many,TGTGCCAGCAGCAAAGAACCCCTATCGGGAGGCGAGGCCGAGCAGTACTTC,CASSKEPLSGGEAEQYF
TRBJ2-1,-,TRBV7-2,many,TGTGCCAGCAGCTTAGGGGTTGGAGGGTACAATGAGCAGTTCTTC,CASSLGVGGYNEQFF
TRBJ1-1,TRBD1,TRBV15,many,TGTGCCACCAGCAGGCTTACAGGGGGCACTGAAGCTTTCTTT,CATSRLTGGTEAFF
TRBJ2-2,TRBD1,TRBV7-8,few,TGTGCCAGCAGCTTTCCCAGGGGGTCCGGGGAGCTGTTTTTT,CASSFPRGSGELFF
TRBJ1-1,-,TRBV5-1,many,TGCGCCAGCAGCAGGGGGATTGAAGCTTTCTTT,CASSRGIEAFF
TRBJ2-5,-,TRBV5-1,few,TGCGCCAGCAGCTTGGGCGTCGGAGGACAAGAGACCCAGTACTTC,CASSLGVGGQETQYF
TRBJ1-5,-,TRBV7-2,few,TGTGCCAGCAGCTTAGAGCCAGAGGGTAATCAGCCCCAGCATTTT,CASSLEPEGNQPQHF
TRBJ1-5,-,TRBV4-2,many,TGTGCCAGCAGCCAAGATGACCGGGAAAGCAATCAGCCCCAGCATTTT,CASSQDDRESNQPQHF
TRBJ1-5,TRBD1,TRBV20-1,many,TGCAGTGCTCGACAGGGGGTAAGGCAGCCCCAGCATTTT,CSARQGVRQPQHF
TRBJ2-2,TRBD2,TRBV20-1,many,TGCAGTGCTAGAGTTCCGGGACTAGCGGGGACCGGGGAGCTGTTTTTT,CSARVPGLAGTGELFF
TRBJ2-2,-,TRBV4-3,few,TGCGCCAGCAGCCAAGACAGGTGGAACACCGGGGAGCTGTTTTTT,CASSQDRWNTGELFF
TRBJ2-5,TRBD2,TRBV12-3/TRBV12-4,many,TGTGCCAGCGCACCGGGACTAGCATGGGAGACCCAGTACTTC,CASAPGLAWETQYF
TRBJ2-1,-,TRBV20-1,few,TGCAGTGCTAGTTCCGGACTGACCTACAATGAGCAGTTCTTC,CSASSGLTYNEQFF
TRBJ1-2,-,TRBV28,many,TGTGCCAGCAGTTTATGGCTACAGGATTCTAACTATGGCTACACCTTC,CASSLWLQDSNYGYTF
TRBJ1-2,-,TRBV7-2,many,TGTGCCAGCAGTCTTGGGACGAATGGCTACACCTTC,CASSLGTNGYTF
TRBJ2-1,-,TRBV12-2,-,TGTGCAAGTCGCCCCACTAGCACCTACTACAATGAGCAGTTCTTC,CASRPTSTYYNEQFF
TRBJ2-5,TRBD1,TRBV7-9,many,TGTGCCAGCAGCAACACAGGGGGCGAAGAGACCCAGTACTTC,CASSNTGGEETQYF
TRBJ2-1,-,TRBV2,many,TGTGCCAGCAGTGAGAGTGGCCACGAGCAGTTCTTC,CASSESGHEQFF
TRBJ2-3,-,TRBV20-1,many,TGCAGTGCTCAGGAGTTTAGGGGGAGCACAGATACGCAGTATTTT,CSAQEFRGSTDTQYF
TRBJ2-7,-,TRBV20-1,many,TGCAGTCCCACCCGTTCTTACGAGCAGTACTTC,CSPTRSYEQYF
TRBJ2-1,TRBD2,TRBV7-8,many,TGTGCCAGCAGCCCCCGGATAGCGGGAGTAGGTCTGAGGTACAATGAGCAGTTCTTC,CASSPRIAGVGLRYNEQFF
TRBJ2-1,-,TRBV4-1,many,TGCGCCAGCAGCCCAGACTGGTCCTACAATGAGCAGTTCTTC,CASSPDWSYNEQFF
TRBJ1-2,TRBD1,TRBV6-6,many,TGTGCCAGCAGTTACCGAACAGGGGATTACTATGGCTACACCTTC,CASSYRTGDYYGYTF
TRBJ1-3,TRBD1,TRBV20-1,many,TGCAGTGCTAGAGATGGGGGGGACAGCTCTGGAAACACCATATATTTT,CSARDGGDSSGNTIYF
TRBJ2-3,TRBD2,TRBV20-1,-,TGCAGTGCCCCTCAGCGGGGGGGCCTGGATACGCAGTATTTT,CSAPQRGGLDTQYF
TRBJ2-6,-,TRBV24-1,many,TGTGCCACCAGTGATAGCGGCTCTGGGGCCAACGTCCTGACTTTC,CATSDSGSGANVLTF
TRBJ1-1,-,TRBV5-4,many,TGTGCCAGCAGCTGGAGGAACACTGAAGCTTTCTTT,CASSWRNTEAFF
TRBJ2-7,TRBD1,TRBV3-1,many,TGTGCCAGCAGCCAGGACAGGGCCGACGAGCAGTACTTC,CASSQDRADEQYF
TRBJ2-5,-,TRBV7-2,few,TGTGCCAGCAGCTTAAATCGACTCCTAGGGGAGACCCAGTACTTC,CASSLNRLLGETQYF
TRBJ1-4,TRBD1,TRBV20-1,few,TGCAGTGCTAACGGCGGGACAGGCGTGGAAAAACTGTTTTTT,CSANGGTGVEKLFF
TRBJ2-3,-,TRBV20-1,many,TGCAGTGCTAGAGATTGGCTAGACACAGATACGCAGTATTTT,CSARDWLDTDTQYF
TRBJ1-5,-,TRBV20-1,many,TGCAGTGCTAGAGAACAGAGTAGCAATCAGCCCCAGCATTTT,CSAREQSSNQPQHF
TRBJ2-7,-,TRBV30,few,TGTGCCTGGAGCGGGGCGGATAACTACGAGCAGTACTTC,CAWSGADNYEQYF
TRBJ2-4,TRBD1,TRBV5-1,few,TGCGCCAGCAGCCGGACAGGAGAAAACATTCAGTACTTC,CASSRTGENIQYF
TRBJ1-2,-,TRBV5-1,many,TGCGCCAGCAGCTTGGAACCGGAGAACTATGGCTACACCTTC,CASSLEPENYGYTF
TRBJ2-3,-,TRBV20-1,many,TGCAGTGCTAGAGAGTCACCGGGATTTCGGGTAGCAGATACGCAGTATTTT,CSARESPGFRVADTQYF
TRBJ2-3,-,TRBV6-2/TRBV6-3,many,TGTGCCAGCAGTTACTCGACCCTGGATACGCAGTATTTT,CASSYSTLDTQYF
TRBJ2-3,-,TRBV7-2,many,TGTGCCAGCAGCTTAGAGGAGACTAGGTCCTCGGGGGATACGCAGTATTTT,CASSLEETRSSGDTQYF
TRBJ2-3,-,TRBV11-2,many,TGTGCCAGCAGCCCCCTCTGGACTAGCACAGATACGCAGTATTTT,CASSPLWTSTDTQYF
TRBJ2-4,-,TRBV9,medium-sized,TGTGCCAGCAGCTCGAAGACTGACCGATTTGACAAAAACATTCAGTACTTC,CASSSKTDRFDKNIQYF
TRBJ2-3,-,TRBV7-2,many,TGTGCCAGCAGCTCCGAAACGGGAGATACGCAGTATTTT,CASSSETGDTQYF
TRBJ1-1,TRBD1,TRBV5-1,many,TGCGCCAGCAGCCCGAGGACAGGGAGGGACACTGAAGCTTTCTTT,CASSPRTGRDTEAFF
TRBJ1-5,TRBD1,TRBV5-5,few,TGTGCCAGCGGGACAGGGGGTGCGGAACAGCATTTT,CASGTGGAEQHF
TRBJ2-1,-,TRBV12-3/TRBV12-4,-,TGTGCCAGCAACCCGGGAAAGGGCTGGAATGAGCAGTTCTTC,CASNPGKGWNEQFF